The next 12 T cell receptor beta chains were all read from a single sample in a study of T cells after yellow fever vaccination. TCRdb re-derived calls from the 5' RACE reads in MiXCR, one entry per CDR3 protein. The repertoire consists of some 550,000 distinct CDR3 sequences, with under 25% occurring once and the leading ten covering more than 13%. Source: PBMCs, taken 15 days after the yellow fever booster vaccination. These receptors all stem from a man between 25 and 39 years old who received the YFV17D yellow fever vaccine.

This clonotype has more than one count but fewer than ten. The chain is built from TRBV7-6 and TRBJ2-7; 8 bases map to TRBD1. The CDR3 extends over 15 amino acids. Losses at the gene ends were 7 bases for V and 6 bases for J; bases not matched to a gene: 14. Germline V CDR1 and CDR2: SGHVS, FNYEAQ. CDR3 residues: CASTPRTGGHGEQYF. The CDR3 bases are TGTGCCAGCACCCCTAGAACAGGGGGGCATGGCGAGCAGTACTTC.

The J gene is TRBJ2-7, the V gene TRBV3-1; no definite D call. The germline V gene has CDR1 LGHDT and CDR2 YNNKEL (reference sequence). V was cut by 1 base and J by 2 bases, with 6 bases left in between. CDR3 size: 13 residues. This chain's CDR3 is CASSQAMAYEQYF. The DNA of the CDR3 is TGTGCCAGCAGCCAAGCCATGGCCTACGAGCAGTACTTC.

V is TRBV10-3 and J is TRBJ2-7; TRBD2 matches at 10 bases. After removal of 4 bases from V and 1 base from J, the junction contained 10 bases not matched to a gene. The CDR3 is 17 residues long. Germline-derived CDR1 and CDR2 are ENHRY and SYGVKD. The chain's CDR3 is CAISASSGSSVSYEQYF. CDR3 in DNA: TGTGCCATCAGTGCGTCTAGCGGGAGTAGTGTTTCCTACGAGCAGTACTTC.

This clonotype has just a few counts. V is TRBV7-2 and J is TRBJ2-5; the match to TRBD2 covers 7 bases. The CDR3 loop spans 14 amino acids. CDR1 and CDR2 (germline): SGHTA, FQGNSA. After removal of 2 bases from V and 3 bases from J, the junction contained 3 bases not matched to a gene. CDR3 bases: TGTGCCAGCAGCTTAATGGGAGGGGAAGAGACCCAGTACTTC. Translation: CASSLMGGEETQYF.

This clonotype has a handful of counts. The CDR3, as DNA: TGTGCCAGCAGCCAAGATCGGGGTGGCCCCCAGCATTTT. As protein: CASSQDRGGPQHF. The chain couples TRBV14 to TRBJ1-5; D gene ambiguous. Trimming pared 0 bases from V and 10 bases from J, leaving 10 bases between. CDR1 SGHDN and CDR2 FVKESK come from the germline V gene. This CDR3 region has 13 residues.

V and J are TRBV5-1 and TRBJ2-5, with 7 positions matching TRBD1. CDR3 size: 15 residues. V trimming: 5 bases; J trimming: 4 bases; junction bases outside the gene matches: 11. Germline loops: CDR1 SGHRS, CDR2 YFSETQ. This CDR3 is CASSTGTASGETQYF. The CDR3 coding sequence is TGCGCCAGCAGTACTGGGACAGCCTCGGGAGAGACCCAGTACTTC.

This clonotype was recorded many times. This sequence joins TRBV19 and TRBJ2-7; TRBD1 aligns across 7 bases. V dropped 6 bases and J dropped 0; count of bases not matched to a gene: 5. Germline V CDR1 and CDR2: LNHDA, SQIVND (reference sequence). The CDR3 sequence is 14 residues long. DNA of the CDR3: TGTGCCAGTAGCACCGGGACAGCCTCCTACGAGCAGTACTTC. Protein: CASSTGTASYEQYF.

The rearrangement uses TRBV11-2 and TRBJ2-2, with D uncertain. V gave up 5 bases and J gave up 1 base, with 20 bases separating them. This CDR3 has 18 amino acids. Germline V gene data show CDR1 as SGHAT and CDR2 as FQNNGV. The CDR3: CASSPRLMVRQNTGELFF. The CDR3 coding sequence is TGTGCCAGCAGCCCCAGACTGATGGTCCGGCAGAACACCGGGGAGCTGTTTTTT.

The rearrangement links TRBV29-1 to TRBJ2-5; tentatively, D is TRBD2 (6 bases). Trimming stripped 2 bases from V and 1 base from J, with 11 bases between. CDR3 size: 14 residues. Germline lookup yields CDR1 SQVTM and CDR2 ANQGSEA. In DNA, the CDR3 is TGCAGCGTTGAATCCGGGGGACTCCAAGAGACCCAGTACTTC. Amino acid sequence: CSVESGGLQETQYF.

This chain uses TRBV5-1 with TRBJ2-4; D may be TRBD1 or TRBD2 (5 bases each). The CDR3 has 14 amino acids. V dropped 4 bases and J dropped 5 bases, with 13 bases sitting between them. CDR1 SGHRS and CDR2 YFSETQ come from the germline V gene. The CDR3 protein is CASSLGTIQNIQYF. CDR3 bases: TGCGCCAGCAGCCTCGGGACCATCCAAAACATTCAGTACTTC. The full variable domain, rest sourced from reference TRBV5-1 and TRBJ2-4, is KAGVTQTPRYLIKTRGQQVTLSCSPISGHRSVSWYQQTPGQGLQFLFEYFSETQRNKGNFPGRFSGRQFSNSRSEMNVSTLELGDSALYLCASSLGTIQNIQYFGAGTRLSVL.

This clonotype was found a few times. V gene TRBV9 combines with J gene TRBJ2-6; D remains ambiguous. This CDR3 contains 13 residues. Looked up from germline, CDR1 is SGDLS and CDR2 is YYNGEE. The V and J ends lost 2 bases and 0 bases respectively, with 0 bases between them. CDR3 loop: CASSVSGANVLTF. The CDR3 region has the DNA TGTGCCAGCAGCGTCTCTGGGGCCAACGTCCTGACTTTC.

This rearrangement joins TRBV7-2 to TRBJ2-3; no reliable D call. This CDR3 has 14 residues. In germline, CDR1 is SGHTA, CDR2 FQGNSA. V lost 1 base and J 6 bases, leaving 11 bases between the germline ends. The CDR3 protein is CASSLEFDGDTQYF. The CDR3 region has the DNA TGTGCCAGCAGCTTAGAGTTTGACGGGGATACGCAGTATTTT.